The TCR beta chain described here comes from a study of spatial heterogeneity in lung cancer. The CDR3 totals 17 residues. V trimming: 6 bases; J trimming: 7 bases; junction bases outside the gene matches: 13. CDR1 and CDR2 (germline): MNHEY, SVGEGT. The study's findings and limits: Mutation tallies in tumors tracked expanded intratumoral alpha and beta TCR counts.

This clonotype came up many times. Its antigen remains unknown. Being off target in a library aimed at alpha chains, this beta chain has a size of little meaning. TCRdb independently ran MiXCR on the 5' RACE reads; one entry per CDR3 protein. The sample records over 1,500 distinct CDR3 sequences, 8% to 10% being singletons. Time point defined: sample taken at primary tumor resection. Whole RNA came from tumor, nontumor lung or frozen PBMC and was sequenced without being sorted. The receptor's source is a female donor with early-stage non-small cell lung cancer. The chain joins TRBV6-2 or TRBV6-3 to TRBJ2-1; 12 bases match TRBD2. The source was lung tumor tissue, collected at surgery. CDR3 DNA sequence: TGTGCCAGCAGCCGACCACTAGCGGGAGGACTTTTTAATGAGCAGTTCTTC. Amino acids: CASSRPLAGGLFNEQFF.